This record looks at one T cell receptor beta chain sequence and its context. Its cognate antigen is unknown. The sample originates from a study of CD8+CD57+ T cells in acquired aplastic anemia. Looking at the study overall: The DNA of sorted CD4+ and CD8+ cells averaged roughly 3.2 ug.

Trimming removed 3 bases from V and 4 bases from J; junction bases left unmatched: 3. Germline CDR1 and CDR2: ENHRY and SYGVKD. The CDR3 spans 14 residues. TCR beta VDJ and CDR3 were profiled, and genomic DNA was the template. Via MiXCR, TCRdb re-called the reads, giving one row per CDR3 protein. The sample lists hundreds of thousands of distinct CDR3 sequences, around 33% occurring once. The study, taken as a whole, reports: The study identified twenty-nine CD8+ CDR3 sequences shared by patients and controls.

Patients sequenced had flow cytometry evidence of CD8+CD57+ cell expansion. Severe acquired aplastic anemia was present in all patients. The chain uses TRBV10-3 and TRBJ2-7; 10 nucleotides agree with TRBD1. This sequence originates from a human donor with aplastic anemia. What was sequenced was sorted CD4+, CD8+, or CD8+CD57+ T cells (not recorded which) from PBMCs. The CDR3, as DNA: TGTGCCATCAGTGAATCGGACAGGGGGTACGAGCAGTACTTC. Translating gives CAISESDRGYEQYF.